The 22 T cell receptor beta chains below all came from one sample that was sequenced in a study of cytomegalovirus exposure and HLA in healthy donors. PCR was performed using 60 Vbeta and 13 Jbeta primers. TCRdb's copy holds only in-frame clones and misses some; the assay was immunoSEQ multiplex PCR. The table includes 95,000 to 110,000 clones, around 73% detected once. Sequencing was carried out using PBMCs. These receptors were obtained from a man aged 25 to 40 in good health and CMV-seronegative.

The chain employs TRBV4-1 and TRBJ2-7, with D possibly TRBD2 on 6 matching bases. This CDR3 comprises 18 residues. V was cut by 1 base and J by 0 bases, with 19 bases left in between. The germline CDR1 and CDR2 sequences are MGHRA and YSYEKL. CDR3 in amino acids: CASSQVFRERGSSYEQYF. The CDR3 coding sequence is TGCGCCAGCAGCCAAGTCTTCAGGGAACGGGGGAGCTCCTACGAGCAGTACTTC.

The CDR3 sequence is CASSFGGRYQETQYF. CDR3 DNA sequence: TGTGCCAGCAGTTTTGGCGGGAGGTATCAAGAGACCCAGTACTTC. The chain links TRBV28 to TRBJ2-5; TRBD2 matches at 8 bases. This CDR3 has 15 amino acids. The germline V gene encodes CDR1 MDHEN and CDR2 SYDVKM. Germline trimming cut 3 bases from V and 2 bases from J; bases unmatched to any gene: 5.

The genes are TRBV9 and TRBJ1-1, with TRBD1 matching over 7 bases. The CDR3 loop spans 16 amino acids. Trimming took 4 bases from V and 1 from J; bases not matched to a gene: 10. Germline V gives CDR1 SGDLS, CDR2 YYNGEE. The CDR3 loop is CASSPTPTGRNTEAFF. The CDR3 bases are TGTGCCAGCAGCCCCACTCCGACAGGGAGGAACACTGAAGCTTTCTTT.

The chain joins TRBV7-9 to TRBJ2-5, with TRBD2 matching over 13 bases. Trimming cost V 4 bases and J 0 bases; bases outside gene matches: 5. Germline values: CDR1 SEHNR, CDR2 FQNEAQ (reference sequence). The CDR3 runs 17 residues. CDR3 nucleotide sequence: TGTGCCAGCAGCTCTGGACTAGCGGGGGCGTACCAAGAGACCCAGTACTTC. Translating gives CASSSGLAGAYQETQYF.

This clone was seen once. This chain joins TRBV14 and TRBJ2-1; D perhaps matches TRBD1 (5 bases). Germline V gene data show CDR1 as SGHDN and CDR2 as FVKESK. V was cut by 4 bases and J by 4 bases, with 11 bases left in between. The CDR3 extends over 14 amino acids. CDR3 region: CASSRPDTYNEQFF. The DNA of the CDR3 is TGTGCCAGCAGCCGCCCGGACACTTACAATGAGCAGTTCTTC. Based on the CDR3 plus reference TRBV14 and TRBJ2-1, the full variable domain is EAGVTQFPSHSVIEKGQTVTLRCDPISGHDNLYWYRRVMGKEIKFLLHFVKESKQDESGMPNNRFLAERTGGTYSTLKVQPAELEDSGVYFCASSRPDTYNEQFFGPGTRLTVL.

The V gene is TRBV18, the J gene TRBJ2-4; D is uncertain. The V gene lost 2 bases and the J gene lost 3 bases, with 5 bases spanning the gap. The germline V gene encodes CDR1 KGHSH and CDR2 LQKENI. The CDR3 runs to 13 residues. The CDR3 coding sequence is TGTGCCAGCTCACCATCGGGCAAAAACATTCAGTACTTC. Residues: CASSPSGKNIQYF.

This chain connects TRBV5-6 to TRBJ2-7; possibly TRBD1 for D (6 bases). V was clipped by 0 bases and J by 1 base, with 20 bases between them. Germline V gene sequence: CDR1 SGHDT, CDR2 YYEEEE. The length of the CDR3 is 18 residues. For the CDR3, the DNA is TGTGCCAGCAGCTTGGGACAGGTGTTTAGAGTCCGGTCCTACGAGCAGTACTTC. Protein sequence: CASSLGQVFRVRSYEQYF. Based on the CDR3 plus reference TRBV5-6 and TRBJ2-7, the full variable domain is DAGVTQSPTHLIKTRGQQVTLRCSPKSGHDTVSWYQQALGQGPQFIFQYYEEEERQRGNFPDRFSGHQFPNYSSELNVNALLLGDSALYLCASSLGQVFRVRSYEQYFGPGTRLTVT.

The chain carries TRBV28 and TRBJ2-1; TRBD2 matches 7 bases. The CDR3 runs to 13 residues. Germline V CDR1 and CDR2: MDHEN, SYDVKM. V was clipped by 3 bases and J by 8 bases; unmatched bases: 4. For the CDR3, the DNA is TGTGCCAGCAGTTTCAGAGGGAGGGATGAGCAGTTCTTC. Its translation: CASSFRGRDEQFF.

The J gene is TRBJ1-3, the V gene TRBV19, with D tentatively TRBD1 (5 bases). The CDR3 spans 16 residues. CDR1 and CDR2 (germline): LNHDA, SQIVND (reference sequence). Trimming shortened V by 3 bases and J by 4 bases, and 16 bases separated the two germline ends. The CDR3 is CASSIAEGVPGNTIYF. CDR3 bases: TGTGCCAGTAGTATTGCCGAAGGGGTACCGGGAAACACCATATATTTT.

V usage is TRBV10-2 and J usage is TRBJ2-7; 14 bases are a match to TRBD2. The CDR3 runs 16 residues. V lost 8 bases and J lost 4; bases outside the gene matches: 10. CDR1 and CDR2 from the germline V gene are WSHSY and SAAADI. For the CDR3, the DNA is TGCGCCAGCCATAAAGTAGGACTAGCGGGAGGATACGAGCAGTACTTC. The encoded protein is CASHKVGLAGGYEQYF.

This clone was detected a few times. This chain's CDR3 is CASRSGTGNSYNEQFF. For the CDR3, the DNA is TGTGCCAGCAGGTCGGGGACAGGGAACTCCTACAATGAGCAGTTCTTC. V is TRBV7-3 and J is TRBJ2-1; 9 bases map to TRBD1. There are 16 residues in the CDR3. Germline loops: CDR1 SGHTA, CDR2 FQGTGA. The V segment lost 6 bases and the J segment 0 bases; nucleotides outside the gene matches: 6.

The chain links TRBV6-5 to TRBJ2-7; 10 nucleotides line up with TRBD1. CDR1 and CDR2 (germline): MNHEY, SVGAGI. The CDR3 loop spans 12 amino acids. Unmatched junction bases numbered 2, after V lost 6 bases and J lost 6 bases. The CDR3 nucleotides read TGTGCCAGCAGCCGGACAGGGGGCGAGCAGTACTTC. It codes for CASSRTGGEQYF.

J is TRBJ2-7 and V is TRBV7-9; D gene unclear. The CDR3 spans 14 residues. Germline CDR1 SEHNR, CDR2 FQNEAQ (reference sequence). Trimming removed 4 bases from V and 1 base from J, with 11 bases in between. In DNA form, the CDR3 reads TGTGCCAGCAGCTCAGGATTTGATTCCTACGAGCAGTACTTC. Its translation is CASSSGFDSYEQYF.

This clone has only a few counts. This chain joins TRBV7-9 and TRBJ1-2; possible D gene TRBD1, 6 bases. The length of the CDR3 is 15 residues. With 0 bases removed from V and 9 bases from J, the gap between germline ends came to 17 bases. Per the germline V gene, CDR1 is SEHNR and CDR2 is FQNEAQ (reference sequence). CDR3 DNA: TGTGCCAGCAGCTTAGCCGCCGGGACACCGGAGCGCTACACCTTC. Its protein product is CASSLAAGTPERYTF.

On this clone itself: At the DNA level, this CDR3 is encoded by other sequences in the same sample as well. The rearrangement joins TRBV30 to TRBJ2-5; TRBD2 matches at 15 bases. The germline V gene encodes CDR1 GTSNPN and CDR2 SVGIG (reference sequence). Trimming removed 0 bases from V and 5 bases from J; junction bases left unmatched: 7. The CDR3 length is 17 residues. The CDR3 nucleotides read TGTGCCTGGAGTGTGAGAGGACTAGCGGGGGGGGGTGAGACCCAGTACTTC. It codes for CAWSVRGLAGGGETQYF. The full variable domain, with the rest looked up from reference TRBV30 and TRBJ2-5, is SQTIHQWPATLVQPVGSPLSLECTVEGTSNPNLYWYRQAAGRGLQLLFYSVGIGQISSEVPQNLSASRPQDRQFILSSKKLLLSDSGFYLCAWSVRGLAGGGETQYFGPGTRLLVL.

V usage is TRBV28 and J usage is TRBJ2-7; tentatively, D is TRBD1 (5 bases). This CDR3 comprises 14 residues. V was shortened by 6 bases and J by 0 bases, with 12 bases between the two germline ends. CDR1 and CDR2 from the germline V gene are MDHEN and SYDVKM. The CDR3 region is CASSPRTSSYEQYF. The CDR3 nucleotides are TGTGCCAGCAGCCCGAGGACAAGCTCCTACGAGCAGTACTTC.

The chain combines TRBV7-9 with TRBJ2-2; D perhaps matches TRBD2 (6 bases). This CDR3 spans 14 amino acids. CDR1 and CDR2 (germline): SEHNR, FQNEAQ (reference sequence). V was clipped by 5 bases and J by 4 bases, with 11 bases between them. The CDR3 region is CASSGGAGTGELFF. In nucleotides, the CDR3 is TGTGCCAGCAGCGGAGGGGCCGGCACCGGGGAGCTGTTTTTT.

This clone appeared a single time. The chain employs TRBV7-2 and TRBJ2-2; TRBD1 matches 9 bases. V gave up 5 bases and J gave up 2 bases; unmatched junction bases: 6. CDR1 is SGHTA, CDR2 FQGNSA, per germline. The CDR3 consists of 16 residues. CDR3 nucleotide sequence: TGTGCCAGCAGCCCCAGGACAGGGGTCAACACCGGGGAGCTGTTTTTT. It yields the protein CASSPRTGVNTGELFF. The whole variable domain, filled in from reference TRBV7-2 and TRBJ2-2, reads GAGVSQSPSNKVTEKGKDVELRCDPISGHTALYWYRQSLGQGLEFLIYFQGNSAPDKSGLPSDRFSAERTGGSVSTLTIQRTQQEDSAVYLCASSPRTGVNTGELFFGEGSRLTVL.

The rearrangement joins TRBV18 to TRBJ2-7; TRBD1 matches at 11 bases. Germline assignment: CDR1 KGHSH and CDR2 LQKENI. The CDR3 consists of 15 residues. The J segment lost 9 bases and the V segment lost 3 bases, leaving 10 bases of the junction unmatched. CDR3 nucleotide sequence: TGTGCCAGCTCACCGGACAGGGGGCCCCAATTACGGCAGTACTTC. This encodes CASSPDRGPQLRQYF. The full variable domain, completed using reference TRBV18 and TRBJ2-7, is NAGVMQNPRHLVRRRGQEARLRCSPMKGHSHVYWYRQLPEEGLKFMVYLQKENIIDESGMPKERFSAEFPKEGPSILRIQQVVRGDSAAYFCASSPDRGPQLRQYFGPGTRLTVT.

The chain carries TRBV11-2 and TRBJ2-2; possible D gene TRBD2, 5 bases. Trimming pared 1 base from V and 4 bases from J, leaving 10 bases between. This CDR3 is built from 15 residues. Germline V lookup: CDR1 SGHAT, CDR2 FQNNGV. The CDR3 DNA follows: TGTGCCAGCAGCTTAGGAGGGCGGTCCACCGGGGAGCTGTTTTTT. Its translation: CASSLGGRSTGELFF.

This clone has only one observation. The chain recombines TRBV7-2 with TRBJ2-1; 12 bases are a match to TRBD2. The CDR3 loop spans 15 amino acids. V was clipped by 5 bases and J by 7 bases; unmatched bases: 6. Per the germline V gene, CDR1 is SGHTA and CDR2 is FQGNSA. The DNA of the CDR3 is TGTGCCAGCAGCGGACTAGCGGGAAAAGGGAATGAGCAGTTCTTC. This sequence encodes CASSGLAGKGNEQFF. The full variable domain, in which reference TRBV7-2 and TRBJ2-1 provide the parts outside the CDR3, is GAGVSQSPSNKVTEKGKDVELRCDPISGHTALYWYRQSLGQGLEFLIYFQGNSAPDKSGLPSDRFSAERTGGSVSTLTIQRTQQEDSAVYLCASSGLAGKGNEQFFGPGTRLTVL.

The chain uses TRBV27 and TRBJ1-1; 7 bases are a match to TRBD1. The CDR3 length is 13 residues. Germline V lookup: CDR1 MNHEY, CDR2 SMNVEV (reference sequence). V was pared by 6 bases and J by 4 bases, with 5 bases of the junction left unmatched. Here the CDR3 DNA reads TGTGCCAGCAGCGGGACAGTAAGCACTGAAGCTTTCTTT. Amino acids: CASSGTVSTEAFF.